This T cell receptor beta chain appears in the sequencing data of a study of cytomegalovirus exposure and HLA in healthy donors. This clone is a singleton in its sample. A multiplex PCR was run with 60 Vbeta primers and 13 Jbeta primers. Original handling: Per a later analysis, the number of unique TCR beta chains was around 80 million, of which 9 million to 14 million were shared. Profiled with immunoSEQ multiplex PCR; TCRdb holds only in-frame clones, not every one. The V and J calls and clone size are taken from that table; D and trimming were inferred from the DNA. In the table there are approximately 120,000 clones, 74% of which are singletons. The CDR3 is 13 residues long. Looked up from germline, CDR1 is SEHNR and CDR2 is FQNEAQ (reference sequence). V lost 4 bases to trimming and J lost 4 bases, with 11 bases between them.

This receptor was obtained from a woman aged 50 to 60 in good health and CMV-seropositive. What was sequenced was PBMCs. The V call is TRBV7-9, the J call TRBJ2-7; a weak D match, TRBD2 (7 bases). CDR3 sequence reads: CASSWGGEYEQYF. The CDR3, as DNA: TGTGCCAGCAGCTGGGGGGGCGAGTACGAGCAGTACTTC.